A selection of T cell receptor beta chains follows, all from one sample in a study of control samples from healthy donors and cancer patients. Clones were sequenced by immunoSEQ multiplex PCR, and TCRdb holds only the in-frame ones, with some missing. Of around 250,000 clones in the sample, 82% were seen once. The sequenced material came from PBMCs. The receptors were gathered from a woman aged 55-69 years with lung cancer. CDR3s include the opening cysteine and the closing phenylalanine or tryptophan. Fields, in order: V gene, CDR3 protein.

TRBV7-2	CASSLNTGGAFF
TRBV6-5	CASTRQANSGNTIYF
TRBV3-1/TRBV3-2	CASSPRASGINEQFF
TRBV7-8	CASSRETGAYTEAFF
TRBV5-5	CASSLAQGMPYEQYF
TRBV2	CASSEIAGRQGYTF
TRBV5-1	CASSLWSGQDTEAFF
TRBV3-1/TRBV3-2	CASSPFWGQFAGELFF
TRBV19	CASTSTGLNQPQHF
TRBV28	CASSLGDSSYNSPLHF
TRBV18	CASSPGVGEETQYF
TRBV7-8	CASSFSGGRDHTQYF
TRBV18	CASSPGDSVETQYF
TRBV2	CASSVERGTYEQYF
TRBV5-4	CASSLGLAGGGYEQYF
TRBV28	CASRPHGTGHEQYF
TRBV2	CASSRLVRADTQYF
TRBV15	CATSRDNRGRNEQFF
TRBV29-1	CSGRGEDYGYTF
TRBV12-2	CASRLRDRGRANEKLFF
TRBV30	CASGHWSSYNEQFF
TRBV5-4	CASSFKVGRGQETQYF
TRBV15	CATSGDRYFSGNTIYF
TRBV5-1	CASSSQGYGEQYF
TRBV30	CAWSAPGTGVLGEQFF
TRBV5-1	CASSLAGQVADTQYF
TRBV13	CASSWGQGRNEQYF
TRBV11-3	CASSFRVATNEKLFF
TRBV19	CASSIGDQPQHF
TRBV12-5	CASGLVRTSGANVLTF
TRBV5-1	CASSLVSPYEQYF
TRBV11-2	CASSPTDSLNTEAFF
TRBV7-8	CASSPRTGTTEAFF
TRBV19	CASTARTSNVDTQYF
TRBV11-2	CASSLAGSHPQPQHF
TRBV12-3/TRBV12-4	CASSLSFNTEAFF
TRBV10-3	CASLGDGGQETDTQYF
TRBV27	CASRSTGGGQPQHF
TRBV3-1/TRBV3-2	CASGMAYEQYF
TRBV6-5	CASSPRTGKNEQFF
TRBV5-4	CASSSGQRNTIYF
TRBV19	CASNGGFNTGELFF
TRBV11-2	CASSSSNTRGYTF
TRBV28	CASSRSGIVYEQYF
TRBV28	CASSSGAYEQYF
TRBV10-2	CASSETVLQETQYF
TRBV6-5	CASYQETQYF
TRBV28	CASSLAGTTKKTETQYF
TRBV28	CASSRPGLAPNTQYF